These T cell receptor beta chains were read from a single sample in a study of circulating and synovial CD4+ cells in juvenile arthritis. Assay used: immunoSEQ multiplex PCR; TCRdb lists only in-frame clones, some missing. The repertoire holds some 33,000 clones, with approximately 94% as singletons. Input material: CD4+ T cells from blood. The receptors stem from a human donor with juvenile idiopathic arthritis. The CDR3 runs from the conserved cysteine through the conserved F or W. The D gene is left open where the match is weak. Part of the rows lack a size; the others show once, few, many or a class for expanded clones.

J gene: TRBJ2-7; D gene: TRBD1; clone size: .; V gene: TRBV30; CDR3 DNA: TGTGCCTGGACCTCCGGGACAGGGAGTAACTACGAGCAGTACTTC; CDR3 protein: CAWTSGTGSNYEQYF
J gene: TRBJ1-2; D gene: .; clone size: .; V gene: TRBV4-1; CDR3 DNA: TGCGCCAGCAGCCAAGATACGGGAGGGACCTTCTATGGCTACACCTTC; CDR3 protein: CASSQDTGGTFYGYTF
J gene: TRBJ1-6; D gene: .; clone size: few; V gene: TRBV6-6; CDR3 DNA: TGTGCCAGCAGTCATGGTCAGAATTCACCCCTCCACTTT; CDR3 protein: CASSHGQNSPLHF
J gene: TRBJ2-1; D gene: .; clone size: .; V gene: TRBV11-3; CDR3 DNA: TGTGCCAGCAGCCCCTCCGGGACACCCCGTACCTACAATGAGCAGTTCTTC; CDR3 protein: CASSPSGTPRTYNEQFF
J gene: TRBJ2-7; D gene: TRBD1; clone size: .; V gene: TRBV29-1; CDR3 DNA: TGCAGCGTTAATGACAGGGTCTACGAGCAGTACTTC; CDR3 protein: CSVNDRVYEQYF
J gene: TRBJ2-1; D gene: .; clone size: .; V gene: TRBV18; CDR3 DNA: TGTGCCAGCTCACCACCCCAACCTAGAAGCACGAATGAGCAGTTCTTC; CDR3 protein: CASSPPQPRSTNEQFF
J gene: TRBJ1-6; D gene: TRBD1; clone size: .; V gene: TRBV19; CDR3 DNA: TGTGCCAGTACCTCGACAGGGGTCCATAATTCACCCCTCCACTTT; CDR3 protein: CASTSTGVHNSPLHF
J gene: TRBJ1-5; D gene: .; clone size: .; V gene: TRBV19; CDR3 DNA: TGTGCCAGTAACCCCCAGGGCAACAATCAGCCCCAGCATTTT; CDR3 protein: CASNPQGNNQPQHF
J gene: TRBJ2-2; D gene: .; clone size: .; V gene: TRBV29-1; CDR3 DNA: TGCAGCGTCCGAAGGGGGGGGCTGAGGACCGGGGAGCTGTTTTTT; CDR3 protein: CSVRRGGLRTGELFF
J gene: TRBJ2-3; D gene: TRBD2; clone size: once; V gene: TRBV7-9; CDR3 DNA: TGTGCCAGCAGCTTAGTGAGGGGCGGGGGAGGCACAGATACGCAGTATTTT; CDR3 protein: CASSLVRGGGGTDTQYF
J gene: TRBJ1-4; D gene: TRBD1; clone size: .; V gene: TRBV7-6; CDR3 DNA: TGTGCCAGCGGACCGACAGGGGCGAAAGGTGAAAAACTGTTTTTT; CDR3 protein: CASGPTGAKGEKLFF
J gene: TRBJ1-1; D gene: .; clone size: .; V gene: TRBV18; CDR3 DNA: TGTGCCAGCTCATTCCTCTCGACAGGAAGAAGGGGGTACACTGAAGCTTTCTTT; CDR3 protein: CASSFLSTGRRGYTEAFF
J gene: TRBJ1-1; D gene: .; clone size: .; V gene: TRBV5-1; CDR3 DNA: TGCGCCAGCAGCTTGGATCCCGGGGGGCGGGACACTGAAGCTTTCTTT; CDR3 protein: CASSLDPGGRDTEAFF
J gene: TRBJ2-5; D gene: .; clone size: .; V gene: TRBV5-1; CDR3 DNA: TGCGCCAGCAGCTTCTCCAGAGAGACCCAGTACTTC; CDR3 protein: CASSFSRETQYF
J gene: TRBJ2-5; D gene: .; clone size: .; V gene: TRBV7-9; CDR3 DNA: TGTGCCAGCAGCGAACCCGACAGAGGAGAGACCCAGTACTTC; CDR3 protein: CASSEPDRGETQYF
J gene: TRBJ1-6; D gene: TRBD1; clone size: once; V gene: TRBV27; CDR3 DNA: TGTGCCAGCAGTTTCGGACAGGGAAATTCACCCCTCCACTTT; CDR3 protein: CASSFGQGNSPLHF
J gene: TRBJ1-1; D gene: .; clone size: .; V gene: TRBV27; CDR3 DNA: TGTGCCAGCAAACTACGAAGTACGGTAGCCACTGAAGCTTTCTTT; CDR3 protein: CASKLRSTVATEAFF
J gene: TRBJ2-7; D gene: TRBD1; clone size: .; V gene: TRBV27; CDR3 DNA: TGTGCCAGCAGTTTAAGACAGGGGGCAATTTCCTACGAGCAGTACTTC; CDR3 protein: CASSLRQGAISYEQYF
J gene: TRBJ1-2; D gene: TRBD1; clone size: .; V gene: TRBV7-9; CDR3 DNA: TGTGCCAGCAGCTTTCCTCAGGGGGCGTCAAATGGCTACACCTTC; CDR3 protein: CASSFPQGASNGYTF
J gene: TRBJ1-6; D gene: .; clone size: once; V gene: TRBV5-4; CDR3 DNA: TGTGCCAGCAGCTTGCTTGGTCAGAGGAGTTCCCCCCTCCACTTT; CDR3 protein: CASSLLGQRSSPLHF
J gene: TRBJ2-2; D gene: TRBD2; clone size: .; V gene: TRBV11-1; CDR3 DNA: TGTGCCAGCAGCTTACGACTAGCGGGCACCGGGGAGCTGTTTTTT; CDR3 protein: CASSLRLAGTGELFF
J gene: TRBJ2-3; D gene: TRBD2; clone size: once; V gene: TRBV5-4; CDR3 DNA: TGTGCCAGCAGCTCGGGGCTAGCGGGGCGGAAGGATACGCAGTATTTT; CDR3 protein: CASSSGLAGRKDTQYF
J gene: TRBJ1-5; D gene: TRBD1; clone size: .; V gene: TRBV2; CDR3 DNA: TGTGCCAGCAGTGAAAACAGGGGGGGGAATCAGCCCCAGCATTTT; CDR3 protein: CASSENRGGNQPQHF
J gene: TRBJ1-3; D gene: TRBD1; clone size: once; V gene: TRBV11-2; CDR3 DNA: TGTGCCAGCAGCCCTACCCAGGGGGCGCCTGGAAACACCATATATTTT; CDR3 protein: CASSPTQGAPGNTIYF
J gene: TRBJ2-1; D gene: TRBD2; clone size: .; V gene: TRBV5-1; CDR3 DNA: TGCGCCGGCAGCTTGACTAGCGGGGGGGCCGGCAATGAGCAGTTCTTC; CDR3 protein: CAGSLTSGGAGNEQFF
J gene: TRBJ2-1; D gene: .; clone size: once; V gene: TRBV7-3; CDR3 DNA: TGTGCCAGCAGCTTAAATACTCGCGGTGAGCAGTTCTTC; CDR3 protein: CASSLNTRGEQFF
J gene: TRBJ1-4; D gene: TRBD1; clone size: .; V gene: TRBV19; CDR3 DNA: TGTGCCAGCGGGGACAGGGTTAATGAAAAACTGTTTTTT; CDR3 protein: CASGDRVNEKLFF
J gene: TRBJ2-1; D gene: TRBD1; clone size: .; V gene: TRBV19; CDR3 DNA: TGTGCCAGTACCCTGACAGGGGCCGGGCTCGATGAGCAGTTCTTC; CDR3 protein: CASTLTGAGLDEQFF
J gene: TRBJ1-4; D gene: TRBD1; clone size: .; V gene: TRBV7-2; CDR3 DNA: TGTGCCAGCAGCTCGTACAGGGGCCTTAATGAAAAACTGTTTTTT; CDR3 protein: CASSSYRGLNEKLFF
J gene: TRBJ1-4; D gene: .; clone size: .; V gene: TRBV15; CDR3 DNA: TGTGCCACCAGCAGAGATAGGATAGGACGAGGAGGTGAAAAACTGTTTTTT; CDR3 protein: CATSRDRIGRGGEKLFF
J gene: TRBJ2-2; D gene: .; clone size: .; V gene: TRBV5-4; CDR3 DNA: TGTGCCAGCAGCTTGGCCAGGAACACCGGGGAGCTGTTTTTT; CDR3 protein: CASSLARNTGELFF
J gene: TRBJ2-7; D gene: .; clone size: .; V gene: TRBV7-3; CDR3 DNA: TGTGCCAGCAGCCTCTCCCCAGGTCTCTCCTACGAGCAGTACTTC; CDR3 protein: CASSLSPGLSYEQYF
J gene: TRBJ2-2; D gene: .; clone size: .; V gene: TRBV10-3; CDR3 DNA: TGTGCCATCAGTGAGTACGTCTCCGTGGCAGAACTGTTTTTT; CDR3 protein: CAISEYVSVAELFF
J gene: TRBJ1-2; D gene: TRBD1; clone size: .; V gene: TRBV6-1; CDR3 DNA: TGTGCCAGCAGCAACCTACGGACAGGGAATGGCTACACCTTC; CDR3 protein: CASSNLRTGNGYTF
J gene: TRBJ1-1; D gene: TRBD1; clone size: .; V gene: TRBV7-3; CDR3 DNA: TGTGCCAGCAGCTTAACGTTAGCGGGACAGGGGAGAATGAACACTGAAGCTTTCTTT; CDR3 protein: CASSLTLAGQGRMNTEAFF
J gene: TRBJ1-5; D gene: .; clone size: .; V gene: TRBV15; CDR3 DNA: TGTGCCACCAGCAGAGATCCGGGGGGCAATCAGCCCCAGCATTTT; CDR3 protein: CATSRDPGGNQPQHF
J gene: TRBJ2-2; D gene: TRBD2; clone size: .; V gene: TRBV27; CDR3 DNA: TGTGCCAGCAGTTTCCTCTTAGCGGGGGACCTCTTGAGGCACGGGGAGCTGTTTTTT; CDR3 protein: CASSFLLAGDLLRHGELFF
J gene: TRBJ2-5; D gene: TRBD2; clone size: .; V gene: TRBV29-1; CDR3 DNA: TGCAGCGTTACCACTAGCGGGGAAGAGACCCAGTACTTC; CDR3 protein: CSVTTSGEETQYF
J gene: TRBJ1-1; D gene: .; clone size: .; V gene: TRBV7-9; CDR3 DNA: TGTGCCAGCAGCTTAGCAGAGTATGAAGCTTTCTTT; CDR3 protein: CASSLAEYEAFF
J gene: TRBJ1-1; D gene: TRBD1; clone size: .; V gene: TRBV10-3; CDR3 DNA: TGTGCCATCAGTGGTGGCAGGGGGCAGGTCACTGAAGCTTTCTTT; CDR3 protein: CAISGGRGQVTEAFF
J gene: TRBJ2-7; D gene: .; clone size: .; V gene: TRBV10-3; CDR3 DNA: TGTGCCACCAGGGGCAGATTCCTCTCCTACGAGCAGTACTTC; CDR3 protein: CATRGRFLSYEQYF
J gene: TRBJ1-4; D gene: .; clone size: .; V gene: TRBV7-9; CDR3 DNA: TGTGCCAGCAGCTTGGGGAGAGCTAATGAAAAACTGTTTTTT; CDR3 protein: CASSLGRANEKLFF
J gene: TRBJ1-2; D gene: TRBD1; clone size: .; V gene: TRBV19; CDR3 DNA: TGTGCCAGTAGTGTAAGGACAGGGGTCTTTAGAGCTAACTATGGCTACACCTTC; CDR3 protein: CASSVRTGVFRANYGYTF
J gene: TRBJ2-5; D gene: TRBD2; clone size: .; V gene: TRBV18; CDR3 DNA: TGTGCCAGCTCACCACGGGCTGCGGCGGGGGAAGAGACCCAGTACTTC; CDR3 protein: CASSPRAAAGEETQYF
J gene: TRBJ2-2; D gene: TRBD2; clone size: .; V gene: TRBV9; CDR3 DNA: TGTGCCAGCAGCGCGGGCAGTGCGGGGGTCGGGGAGCTGTTTTTT; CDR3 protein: CASSAGSAGVGELFF
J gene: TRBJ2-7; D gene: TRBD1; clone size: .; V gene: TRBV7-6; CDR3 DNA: TGTGCCAGCAGCTTAGCTTCGCCGGGACAGGGGTCCTACGAGCAGTACTTC; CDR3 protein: CASSLASPGQGSYEQYF
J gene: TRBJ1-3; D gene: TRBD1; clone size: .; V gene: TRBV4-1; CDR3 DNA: TGCGCCAGCAGCCGAGACCGCAGGGGGTCCTCTGGAAACACCATATATTTT; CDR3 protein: CASSRDRRGSSGNTIYF
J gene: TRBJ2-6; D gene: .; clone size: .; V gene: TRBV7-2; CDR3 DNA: TGTGCCAGCAGCTTGCGGGGTTCTGGGGCCAACGTCCTGACTTTC; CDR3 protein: CASSLRGSGANVLTF
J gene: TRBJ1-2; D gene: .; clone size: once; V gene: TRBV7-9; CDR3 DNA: TGTGCCAGCAGCTTATCTTATGGCTACACCTTC; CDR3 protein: CASSLSYGYTF
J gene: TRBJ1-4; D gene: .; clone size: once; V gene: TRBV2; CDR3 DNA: TGTGCCAGCAGTGAAGACGGGGGGCGGAATGAAAAACTGTTTTTT; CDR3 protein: CASSEDGGRNEKLFF
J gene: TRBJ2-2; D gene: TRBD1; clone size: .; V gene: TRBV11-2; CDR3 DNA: TGTGCCAGCAGCTCGCTTAGGACAGGGTATTCCGGGGAGCTGTTTTTT; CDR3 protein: CASSSLRTGYSGELFF
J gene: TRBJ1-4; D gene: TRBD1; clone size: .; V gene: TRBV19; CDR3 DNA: TGTGCCAGTACTCACCAGGGGGATGAAAAACTGTTTTTT; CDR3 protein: CASTHQGDEKLFF
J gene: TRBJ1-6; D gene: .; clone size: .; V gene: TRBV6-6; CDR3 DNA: TGTGCCAGCACGTCCGGGGAAAATTCCCCCCTCCACTTT; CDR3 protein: CASTSGENSPLHF
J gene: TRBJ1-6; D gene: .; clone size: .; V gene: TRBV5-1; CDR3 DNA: TGCGCCAGCAGGACAGGTCACCTTGTGGACGCTCAACCCCTCCACTTT; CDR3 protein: CASRTGHLVDAQPLHF
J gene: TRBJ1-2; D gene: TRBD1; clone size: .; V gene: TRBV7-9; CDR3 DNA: TGTGCCAGCAGCTTAGTTACAGGGGCGGATGGCTACACCTTC; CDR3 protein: CASSLVTGADGYTF